This passage covers 27 T cell receptor beta chains from one sample sequenced in a study of T cells in Graves' hyperthyroidism and ophthalmopathy. Amplification of TCR beta CDR3 regions was performed using RNA transcripts as template. The primer set for the first-round RT-PCR of the TCR CDR3 was HTBI. TCRdb analysed the multiplex PCR reads with MiXCR anew, one entry per CDR3 protein. The data contain hundreds of thousands of distinct CDR3 sequences, about an eighth of them singletons. The sequencing sample was made of blood. These receptors came from a woman between 35 and 50 years old with Graves' ophthalmopathy.

This clonotype was seen many times. J is TRBJ2-7 and V is TRBV2; tentative D call: TRBD1 (6 bases). The CDR3 sequence is 15 residues long. Trimming pared 6 bases from V and 0 bases from J, leaving 15 bases between. The germline CDR1 and CDR2 sequences are SNHLY and FYNNEI. In DNA, the CDR3 is TGTGCCAGCAGATATGGGACACCCCACTCCTACGAGCAGTACTTC. Protein product: CASRYGTPHSYEQYF.

The chain joins TRBV12-3 or TRBV12-4 to TRBJ1-2, with TRBD1 matching 10 bases. The V segment lost 8 bases and the J segment 4 bases; nucleotides outside the gene matches: 13. The CDR3 has 16 amino acids. CDR3 in amino acids: CASSRGQGTSRYGYTF. Written as DNA, the CDR3 is TGTGCCAGCTCCCGGGGACAGGGGACCTCTCGCTATGGCTACACCTTC.

This clonotype appeared a few times. J is TRBJ2-3 and V is TRBV5-1; unclear D gene. V gave up 7 bases and J gave up 1 base, with 13 bases separating them. CDR3 length equals 14 residues. The germline CDR1 and CDR2 sequences are SGHRS and YFSETQ. The CDR3 DNA sequence: TGCGCCAGCCGTCGGGCCCTGGGCACAGATACGCAGTATTTT. This encodes CASRRALGTDTQYF. Filled out from reference TRBV5-1 and TRBJ2-3, the complete variable domain reads KAGVTQTPRYLIKTRGQQVTLSCSPISGHRSVSWYQQTPGQGLQFLFEYFSETQRNKGNFPGRFSGRQFSNSRSEMNVSTLELGDSALYLCASRRALGTDTQYFGPGTRLTVL.

With respect to this clonotype: One junction end disagrees with the germline gene, perhaps due to a read error. The chain carries TRBV5-1 and TRBJ1-1, with D unclear. Germline assignment: CDR1 SGHRS and CDR2 YFSETQ. The CDR3 spans 15 residues. The CDR3 is CTSSPGISLGTEAFF. In DNA form, the CDR3 reads TGCACCAGCAGCCCCGGGATCTCTTTGGGCACTGAAGCTTTCTTT.

The rearrangement joins TRBV6-1 to TRBJ1-2, with D possibly TRBD1 on 5 matching bases. The CDR3 consists of 14 residues. Germline V gene lookup returns CDR1 MNHNS and CDR2 SASEGT. V lost 4 bases to trimming and J lost 4 bases, with 13 bases between them. The CDR3: CASSGPIGGYGYTF. CDR3 DNA sequence: TGTGCCAGCAGTGGACCCATTGGGGGCTATGGCTACACCTTC.

The chain uses TRBV4-1 and TRBJ2-7; 9 nucleotides line up with TRBD2. Germline V lookup: CDR1 MGHRA, CDR2 YSYEKL. The CDR3 contains 17 residues. Trimming at V came to 0 bases and at J to 2 bases, leaving 8 bases not matched to a gene. The CDR3 DNA follows: TGCGCCAGCAGCCAAGAAGGGTTAGCGGGAGTGGCCTACGAGCAGTACTTC. Translated: CASSQEGLAGVAYEQYF.

V gene TRBV9 combines with J gene TRBJ2-1; 9 positions agree with TRBD2. V lost 1 base, J lost 14 bases, and 13 bases stayed unmatched. The germline V gene encodes CDR1 SGDLS and CDR2 YYNGEE. The CDR3 contains 15 residues. CDR3 sequence: CASSVPPRSTSGEFF. The CDR3, as DNA: TGTGCCAGCAGCGTACCTCCAAGATCGACTAGCGGAGAGTTCTTC.

This clonotype was observed at least ten times. The chain carries TRBV12-3 or TRBV12-4 and TRBJ1-1, with D possibly matching TRBD1 (5 bases). The CDR3 has 14 amino acids. Trimming pared 6 bases from V and 1 base from J, leaving 12 bases between. The CDR3 reads CASRSGHQNTEAFF. CDR3 sequence (DNA): TGTGCCAGCAGAAGTGGACACCAGAACACTGAAGCTTTCTTT.

This clonotype was counted many times. This chain joins TRBV19 and TRBJ1-1, with 11 bases identical to TRBD1. Germline V lookup: CDR1 LNHDA, CDR2 SQIVND (reference sequence). The CDR3 totals 15 residues. V lost 5 bases to trimming and J lost 4 bases; unmatched junction nucleotides: 6. The CDR3 here is CASSSPGTGGTEAFF. The DNA for the CDR3 is TGTGCCAGTAGTTCCCCCGGGACAGGGGGCACTGAAGCTTTCTTT.

There are many counts of this clonotype. The chain recombines TRBV10-2 with TRBJ2-7; TRBD1 aligns across 8 bases. Germline CDR1 reads WSHSY; CDR2 reads SAAADI. V lost 7 bases and J lost 0; bases outside the gene matches: 8. The length of the CDR3 is 15 residues. In DNA form, the CDR3 reads TGCGCCAGCACCCAGACAGGGGACATCTCCTACGAGCAGTACTTC. Translated, it gives CASTQTGDISYEQYF.

This clonotype showed up many times. For the CDR3, the DNA is TGTGCCATCAGTGAACAGGAAGAAACCTACGAGCAGTACTTC. It is translated as CAISEQEETYEQYF. The chain has TRBV10-3 and TRBJ2-7; D might be TRBD1 (5 bases). The germline V and J ends were trimmed by 3 bases and 2 bases, with 11 bases remaining between them. This CDR3 is built from 14 residues. Germline V lookup: CDR1 ENHRY, CDR2 SYGVKD.

This clonotype was seen many times. This chain connects TRBV11-2 to TRBJ2-2; perhaps TRBD2 as D (7 bases). Looked up from germline, CDR1 is SGHAT and CDR2 is FQNNGV. This CDR3 region has 15 residues. V shed 3 bases and J shed 4 bases, with 12 bases lying between them. CDR3 amino acids: CASSLLGGATGELFF. The CDR3 region has the DNA TGTGCCAGCAGCTTGCTAGGGGGGGCCACCGGGGAGCTGTTTTTT. Full variable domain (outside the CDR3, taken from reference TRBV11-2 and TRBJ2-2): EAGVAQSPRYKIIEKRQSVAFWCNPISGHATLYWYQQILGQGPKLLIQFQNNGVVDDSQLPKDRFSAERLKGVDSTLKIQPAKLEDSAVYLCASSLLGGATGELFFGEGSRLTVL.

Many counts were recorded for this clonotype. Here the CDR3 DNA reads TGTGCCAGCAGCTTCAGGCGGGGGGCCTACAATGAGCAGTTCTTC. It is translated as CASSFRRGAYNEQFF. V usage is TRBV7-9 and J usage is TRBJ2-1; 8 bases map to TRBD2. Germline trimming cut 3 bases from V and 2 bases from J; bases unmatched to any gene: 3. The CDR3 has 15 amino acids. The germline CDR1 and CDR2 sequences are SEHNR and FQNEAQ (reference sequence).

V gene TRBV4-1 combines with J gene TRBJ2-2; 12 nucleotides match TRBD2. Germline trimming cut 2 bases from V and 3 bases from J; bases unmatched to any gene: 7. Germline V gives CDR1 MGHRA, CDR2 YSYEKL. The CDR3 runs to 18 residues. The CDR3: CASSQSNRLAGDTGELFF. The CDR3, as DNA: TGCGCCAGCAGCCAATCCAATAGACTAGCGGGGGACACCGGGGAGCTGTTTTTT.

In its sample, this clonotype was seen many times. The V gene is TRBV7-8, the J gene TRBJ2-3; TRBD2 aligns across 14 bases. The CDR3 runs to 19 residues. V shed 6 bases and J 1 base; nucleotides not matched to a gene: 12. The germline CDR1 and CDR2 sequences are SGHVS and FQNEAQ. CDR3 coding DNA: TGTGCCAGCAGGGGACTAGCGGGAGCGTCGACTCGCGGCACAGATACGCAGTATTTT. This codes for CASRGLAGASTRGTDTQYF.

This clonotype occurred a few times. The chain is built from TRBV7-2 and TRBJ1-5; tentative D call: TRBD1 (5 bases). V shed 5 bases and J shed 5 bases, with 16 bases lying between them. The CDR3 is 15 amino acids. Per germline, CDR1 SGHTA and CDR2 FQGNSA. Written as DNA, the CDR3 is TGTGCCAGCAGCCCCCTCACAGGATTTTATCAGCCCCAGCATTTT. This sequence encodes CASSPLTGFYQPQHF.

This clonotype was recorded many times. This chain uses TRBV11-2 with TRBJ2-5, with D perhaps matching TRBD1 (5 bases). Germline CDR1 and CDR2: SGHAT and FQNNGV. The CDR3 sequence is 14 residues long. The V and J ends lost 5 bases and 1 base respectively, with 11 bases between them. The DNA of the CDR3 is TGTGCCAGCAGCGCCAGGGTATTCCAAGAGACCCAGTACTTC. As protein: CASSARVFQETQYF.

Points on this clonotype: This sequence may be a read error, since a much larger clone differs from it by one base. V usage is TRBV20-1 and J usage is TRBJ2-1, with a possible D match to TRBD1 (5 bases). Judging by the DNA end, TRBJ2-7 fits better; the J call may be wrong. Germline lookup yields CDR1 DFQATT and CDR2 SNEGSKA (reference sequence). The CDR3 is 12 residues long. For the CDR3, the DNA is TGCAGTGCTATAAGACAGTACAATGAGCAGTACTTC. It codes for CSAIRQYNEQYF.

This clonotype occurred many times. The chain combines TRBV7-9 with TRBJ2-3; the D gene is possibly TRBD1 (5 bases). The CDR3 is 14 amino acids. Germline V lookup: CDR1 SEHNR, CDR2 FQNEAQ (reference sequence). V lost 4 bases and J 3 bases, leaving 11 bases between the germline ends. The CDR3 DNA reads as TGTGCCAGCAGCTCGGACACGAGGACAGATACGCAGTATTTT. This codes for CASSSDTRTDTQYF.

This clonotype was detected many times. The chain combines TRBV3-1 with TRBJ1-6; no reliable D call. V was shortened by 4 bases and J by 6 bases, with 16 bases between the two germline ends. This CDR3 has 16 amino acids. Per germline, CDR1 LGHDT and CDR2 YNNKEL (reference sequence). Here the CDR3 reads CASSRGSSHLNSPLHF. CDR3 DNA: TGTGCCAGCAGCCGTGGGTCATCCCACCTTAATTCACCCCTCCACTTT.

The table lists this clonotype with many counts. V and J are TRBV19 and TRBJ1-1; D gene uncertain. Germline V gene sequence: CDR1 LNHDA, CDR2 SQIVND (reference sequence). This CDR3 is built from 17 residues. V lost 0 bases, J lost 4 bases, and 18 bases lay in between. CDR3 sequence (DNA): TGTGCCAGTAGTATAGACCTCTCCGGACGACGGGGCACTGAAGCTTTCTTT. As protein: CASSIDLSGRRGTEAFF.

This clonotype was detected ten times or more. The chain links TRBV3-1 to TRBJ1-1, with D possibly TRBD1 on 6 matching bases. V was pared by 5 bases and J by 10 bases, with 17 bases between. This CDR3 is built from 13 residues. Germline CDR1 reads LGHDT; CDR2 reads YNNKEL (reference sequence). In DNA form, the CDR3 reads TGTGCCAGCAGCGAAGGTCGGGGGCGGGCAGCTTTCTTT. It encodes CASSEGRGRAAFF. The whole variable domain, remainder taken from reference TRBV3-1 and TRBJ1-1, is DTAVSQTPKYLVTQMGNDKSIKCEQNLGHDTMYWYKQDSKKFLKIMFSYNNKELIINETVPNRFSPKSPDKAHLNLHINSLELGDSAVYFCASSEGRGRAAFFGQGTRLTVV.

This clonotype has ten or more counts. J is TRBJ2-5 and V is TRBV5-8, with 7 bases aligning to TRBD1. The CDR3 has 13 amino acids. Germline lookup yields CDR1 SGHTS and CDR2 YDEGEE. J gave up 2 bases and V 5 bases, and 3 bases lay outside the gene matches. CDR3 protein: CASSPGQQETQYF. DNA for the CDR3: TGTGCCAGCAGTCCGGGACAGCAAGAGACCCAGTACTTC.

V gene TRBV18 combines with J gene TRBJ1-1; D is perhaps TRBD1 (5 bases). The CDR3 is made up of 14 amino acids. Germline assignment: CDR1 KGHSH and CDR2 LQKENI. V was trimmed by 6 bases and J by 4 bases, leaving 15 bases between them. For the CDR3, the DNA is TGTGCCAGCTCCTTTACAGGTCTGGGCACTGAAGCTTTCTTT. Its translation is CASSFTGLGTEAFF. Combining the CDR3 with reference TRBV18 and TRBJ1-1 gives the whole variable domain NAGVMQNPRHLVRRRGQEARLRCSPMKGHSHVYWYRQLPEEGLKFMVYLQKENIIDESGMPKERFSAEFPKEGPSILRIQQVVRGDSAAYFCASSFTGLGTEAFFGQGTRLTVV.

This clonotype occurred many times. The chain links TRBV11-3 to TRBJ2-1; 7 bases agree with TRBD2. This CDR3 region has 16 residues. Germline-derived CDR1 and CDR2 are SGHNT and YENEEA. Germline trimming cut 6 bases from V and 1 base from J; bases unmatched to any gene: 9. The CDR3 DNA sequence: TGTGCCAGCAGACCTTACAGCGGGGAATCCTACAATGAGCAGTTCTTC. Amino acid sequence: CASRPYSGESYNEQFF.

V and J are TRBV4-1 and TRBJ2-2, with D possibly matching TRBD1 (6 bases). CDR3 size: 14 residues. The germline CDR1 and CDR2 sequences are MGHRA and YSYEKL. V was trimmed by 2 bases and J by 7 bases, leaving 11 bases between them. The CDR3 is CASSQPPTGGELFF. The CDR3 nucleotides are TGCGCCAGCAGCCAACCTCCGACAGGCGGGGAGCTGTTTTTT.

There are many counts of this clonotype. The J gene is TRBJ2-7, the V gene TRBV28, with 10 nucleotides matching TRBD2. Germline V gives CDR1 MDHEN, CDR2 SYDVKM. CDR3 size: 14 residues. V was pared by 5 bases and J by 4 bases, with 5 bases of the junction left unmatched. The CDR3 sequence: CASSISGRWYEQYF. CDR3 nucleotides: TGTGCCAGCAGTATTAGCGGGAGGTGGTACGAGCAGTACTTC.